The clone carrying this TCR beta chain was detected a few times. As originally analysed: For nucleated cells, counts were estimated from reference gene primer amplification. Some clones are missing from TCRdb's copy, which holds only in-frame ones; the method was immunoSEQ multiplex PCR. V and J calls and clone size are as listed in that table; D and trimming were resolved from the DNA. The sample has 150,000 or so clones, 80% to 85% seen once. This specimen belongs to a study of blood T cell repertoires in COVID-19. Study-level background: Italy, Spain and the United States were the sources of the convalescent and acute COVID-19 samples. T cells, B-cell-depleted T cells, or PBMCs provided the cDNA or gDNA that served as material.

The CDR3 loop spans 13 amino acids. Germline V CDR1 and CDR2: SGHTA, FQGTGA. V was cut by 4 bases and J by 4 bases, with 10 bases left in between. This receptor was identified in a woman aged 60-75 years with acute or convalescent COVID-19. Sequencing was carried out using peripheral blood. The chain joins TRBV7-3 to TRBJ1-2; no definite D call. As DNA, the CDR3 is TGTGCCAGCAGCTCGGGTTTTGGCTATGGCTACACCTTC. It yields the protein CASSSGFGYGYTF.